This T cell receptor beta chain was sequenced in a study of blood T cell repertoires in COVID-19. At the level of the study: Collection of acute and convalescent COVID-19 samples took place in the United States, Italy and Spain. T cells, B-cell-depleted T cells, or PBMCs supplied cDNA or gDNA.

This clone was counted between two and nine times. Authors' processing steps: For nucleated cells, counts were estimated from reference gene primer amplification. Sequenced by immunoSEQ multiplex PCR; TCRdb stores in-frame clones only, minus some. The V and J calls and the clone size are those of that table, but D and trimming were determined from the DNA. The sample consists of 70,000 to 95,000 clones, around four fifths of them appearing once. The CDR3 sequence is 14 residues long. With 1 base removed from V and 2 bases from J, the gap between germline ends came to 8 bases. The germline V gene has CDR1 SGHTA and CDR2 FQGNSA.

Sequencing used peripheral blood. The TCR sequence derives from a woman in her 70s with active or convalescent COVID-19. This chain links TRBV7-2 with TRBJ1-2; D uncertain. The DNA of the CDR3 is TGTGCCAGCAGCTTAGACGACAACAACTATGGCTACACCTTC. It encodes CASSLDDNNYGYTF.